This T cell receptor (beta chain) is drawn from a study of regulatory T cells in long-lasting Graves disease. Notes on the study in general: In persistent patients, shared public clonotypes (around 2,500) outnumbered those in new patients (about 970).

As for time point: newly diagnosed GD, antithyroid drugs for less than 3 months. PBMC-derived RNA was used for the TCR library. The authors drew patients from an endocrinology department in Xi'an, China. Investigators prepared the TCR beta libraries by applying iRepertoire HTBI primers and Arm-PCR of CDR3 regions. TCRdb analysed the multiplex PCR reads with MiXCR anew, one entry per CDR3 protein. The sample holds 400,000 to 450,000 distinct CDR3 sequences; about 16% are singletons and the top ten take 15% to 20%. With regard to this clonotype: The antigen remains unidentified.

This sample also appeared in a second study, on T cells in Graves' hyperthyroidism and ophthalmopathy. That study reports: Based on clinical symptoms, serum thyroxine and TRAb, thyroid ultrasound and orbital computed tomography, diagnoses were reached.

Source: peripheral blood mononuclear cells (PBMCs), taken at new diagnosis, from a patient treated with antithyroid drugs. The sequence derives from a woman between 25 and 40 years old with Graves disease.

The CDR3 here is CASSPQAGSYEQYF. The DNA of the CDR3 is TGTGCCAGCAGCCCCCAAGCGGGATCATACGAGCAGTACTTC. The chain recombines TRBV7-3 with TRBJ2-7, with 7 bases aligning to TRBD2. V gave up 5 bases and J gave up 4 bases; unmatched junction bases: 8. Germline loops: CDR1 SGHTA, CDR2 FQGTGA. The CDR3 runs 14 residues.